This passage covers 25 T cell receptor beta chains from one sample sequenced in a study of T cells in Graves' hyperthyroidism and ophthalmopathy. RNA transcripts provided the source from which TCR beta CDR3 regions were amplified. During a first-round RT-PCR of the TCR CDR3, the HTBI primer set was used. In TCRdb, the multiplex PCR reads were re-called with MiXCR into one record per CDR3 protein. The top ten clones hold 40% to 50% of a sample with approximately 570,000 distinct CDR3 sequences, around 20% of them seen once. The sequencing input was blood. These TCRs come from a middle-aged man with Graves' ophthalmopathy.

The sample holds many counts of this clonotype. J is TRBJ1-1 and V is TRBV12-5, with TRBD1 matching 7 bases. J gave up 3 bases and V 5 bases, and 9 bases lay outside the gene matches. The germline CDR1 and CDR2 sequences are LGHNT and FRNRAP. The CDR3 spans 15 residues. CDR3 loop: CASGPQGFEHTEAFF. DNA for the CDR3: TGTGCTAGTGGTCCACAGGGGTTTGAGCACACTGAAGCTTTCTTT.

This clonotype was found many times. The J gene is TRBJ1-5, the V gene TRBV12-3 or TRBV12-4; the D gene is possibly TRBD1 (6 bases). V was trimmed by 3 bases and J by 7 bases, leaving 19 bases between them. The CDR3 has 16 amino acids. The CDR3 DNA reads as TGTGCCAGCAGTTTGGGGGGGCAGGGTTTAGGACAGCCCCAGCATTTT. Translation: CASSLGGQGLGQPQHF.

This rearrangement joins TRBV19 to TRBJ1-5; no firm D call. The length of the CDR3 is 15 residues. Trimming pared 3 bases from V and 5 bases from J, leaving 14 bases between. Per the germline V gene, CDR1 is LNHDA and CDR2 is SQIVND (reference sequence). CDR3 coding DNA: TGTGCCAGTAGTATCGACGCAGGCCGGGATCAGCCCCAGCATTTT. The encoded protein is CASSIDAGRDQPQHF.

This clonotype was counted at least ten times. The chain combines TRBV5-1 with TRBJ2-3; TRBD2 matches 10 bases. This CDR3 has 18 residues. Germline CDR1 SGHRS, CDR2 YFSETQ. J was trimmed by 0 bases and V by 1 base; bases with no gene match: 8. The CDR3 DNA sequence: TGCGCCAGCAGCTTGCAAGGGATGACTAGCGGGAGCACAGATACGCAGTATTTT. It yields the protein CASSLQGMTSGSTDTQYF. Full variable domain (missing parts from reference TRBV5-1 and TRBJ2-3): KAGVTQTPRYLIKTRGQQVTLSCSPISGHRSVSWYQQTPGQGLQFLFEYFSETQRNKGNFPGRFSGRQFSNSRSEMNVSTLELGDSALYLCASSLQGMTSGSTDTQYFGPGTRLTVL.

As regards this clonotype: Its ends do not fully match the called genes, so a read error is possible. The chain employs TRBV5-6 and TRBJ1-3; D might be TRBD1 (6 bases). Germline CDR1 reads SGHDT; CDR2 reads YYEEEE. The CDR3 loop spans 14 amino acids. The CDR3 is CASSQPGAGNTMYF. In DNA form, the CDR3 reads TGTGCCAGCAGCCAGCCAGGGGCCGGAAACACCATGTATTTT.

This rearrangement joins TRBV7-2 to TRBJ2-3; D possibly corresponds to TRBD2 (5 bases). CDR3 length: 14 residues. Trimming cost V 5 bases and J 5 bases, with 14 bases left between them. CDR1 is SGHTA, CDR2 FQGNSA, per germline. Here the CDR3 DNA reads TGTGCCAGCAGCCCTCATGAGGGCAAAGATACGCAGTATTTT. Translating gives CASSPHEGKDTQYF.

On this clonotype itself: The junction departs from the called germline gene at one end, perhaps through a read error. The V and J genes are TRBV10-3 and TRBJ2-5, with 7 bases lining up with TRBD1. Germline CDR1 and CDR2: ENHRY and SYGVKD. The CDR3 is made up of 15 amino acids. CDR3 bases: TGTGCCGTCAGTGACCCGGGACAGCCTGAAGAGACCCAGTACTTC. Translated, it gives CAVSDPGQPEETQYF.

In this sample, this clonotype turned up many times. The chain joins TRBV30 to TRBJ1-1, with D possibly TRBD1 on 5 matching bases. The CDR3 is 14 amino acids. Germline CDR1 reads GTSNPN; CDR2 reads SVGIG (reference sequence). V dropped 3 bases and J dropped 3 bases, with 14 bases sitting between them. The DNA for the CDR3 is TGTGCCTGGAGGCGGGGGGGGTATGACACTGAAGCTTTCTTT. It is translated as CAWRRGGYDTEAFF.

This clonotype was observed many times. This chain joins TRBV5-1 and TRBJ2-7, with D perhaps being TRBD1 or TRBD2 (5 bases each). The V end was cut by 5 bases, the J end by 1 base, with 16 bases between. CDR3 length: 15 amino acids. Germline assignment: CDR1 SGHRS and CDR2 YFSETQ. The CDR3 coding sequence is TGCGCCAGCAGATGGGACGGGGCCAGGTCCTACGAGCAGTACTTC. Amino acid sequence: CASRWDGARSYEQYF.

The rearrangement joins TRBV29-1 to TRBJ2-4, with D maybe TRBD1 (5 bases). Germline V gene data show CDR1 as SQVTM and CDR2 as ANQGSEA. This CDR3 region has 14 residues. V lost 5 bases and J lost 0, with 11 bases in between. CDR3 amino acids: CSVHRYPAKNIQYF. CDR3 DNA sequence: TGCAGCGTTCACAGGTACCCAGCCAAAAACATTCAGTACTTC.

This clonotype was seen ten or more times. J is TRBJ1-1 and V is TRBV28, with D unresolved. Trimming took 7 bases from V and 5 from J, leaving 8 bases between them. The CDR3 sequence is 11 residues long. Germline V gene data show CDR1 as MDHEN and CDR2 as SYDVKM. In DNA form, the CDR3 reads TGTGCCAGCACGGAGGGAACTGAAGCTTTCTTT. This gives the protein CASTEGTEAFF.

The J gene is TRBJ2-7, the V gene TRBV4-3; no firm D call. Germline V CDR1 and CDR2: LGHNA, YSLEER. CDR3 length: 17 amino acids. V lost 1 base to trimming and J lost 4 bases, with 20 bases between them. This CDR3 reads CASSQGGRAEGRYEQYF. The CDR3 nucleotides are TGCGCCAGCAGCCAAGGAGGTAGGGCTGAAGGTCGGTACGAGCAGTACTTC.

This clonotype occurred many times. The chain carries TRBV6-1 and TRBJ2-7; TRBD2 matches at 11 bases. Germline values: CDR1 MNHNS, CDR2 SASEGT. This CDR3 comprises 17 residues. The V gene end was trimmed by 4 bases and the J gene end by 3 bases; junction bases not matched to a gene: 11. CDR3 protein: CASSVLTGTSGFYEQYF. The CDR3 DNA sequence: TGTGCCAGCAGTGTACTTACCGGGACTAGCGGTTTCTACGAGCAGTACTTC.

The V gene is TRBV7-9, the J gene TRBJ1-2; maybe TRBD1 (6 bases). V shed 5 bases and J shed 5 bases, with 15 bases lying between them. This CDR3 has 14 amino acids. Germline CDR1 reads SEHNR; CDR2 reads FQNEAQ (reference sequence). CDR3: CASSRPGQKYGYTF. The DNA for the CDR3 is TGTGCCAGCAGCCGGCCTGGACAGAAGTATGGCTACACCTTC.

Here the CDR3 reads CASTNLYRGLYTEAFF. The CDR3 bases are TGTGCCAGTACCAACCTGTACAGGGGGCTTTACACTGAAGCTTTCTTT. The V and J genes are TRBV19 and TRBJ1-1; 9 nucleotides match TRBD1. V was pared by 7 bases and J by 3 bases, with 12 bases of the junction left unmatched. The CDR3 covers 16 residues. Germline V gene sequence: CDR1 LNHDA, CDR2 SQIVND (reference sequence).

In its sample, this clonotype was seen many times. This sequence joins TRBV3-1 and TRBJ2-5; 7 positions match TRBD1. V lost 1 base to trimming and J lost 3 bases; unmatched junction nucleotides: 5. The CDR3 consists of 15 residues. The germline V gene encodes CDR1 LGHDT and CDR2 YNNKEL (reference sequence). The CDR3 bases are TGTGCCAGCAGCCAAGGGCGGACAGGAAAAGAGACCCAGTACTTC. Translated, it gives CASSQGRTGKETQYF.

For this clonotype: This may come from a read error, since a much larger clone is one base off. This sequence joins TRBV3-1 and TRBJ2-2; TRBD1 matches 7 bases. Trimming removed 4 bases from V and 1 base from J; junction bases left unmatched: 6. Germline V CDR1 and CDR2: LGHDT, YNNKEL (reference sequence). The CDR3 length is 16 residues. The CDR3 reads CASSLRQGENTGELFF. The CDR3, as DNA: TGTGCCAGCAGCCTCAGACAGGGAGAGAACACCGGGGAGCTGTTTTTT. Combining the CDR3 with reference TRBV3-1 and TRBJ2-2 gives the whole variable domain DTAVSQTPKYLVTQMGNDKSIKCEQNLGHDTMYWYKQDSKKFLKIMFSYNNKELIINETVPNRFSPKSPDKAHLNLHINSLELGDSAVYFCASSLRQGENTGELFFGEGSRLTVL.

There are many counts of this clonotype. The chain joins TRBV3-1 to TRBJ1-1; D gene ambiguous. V shed 0 bases and J shed 3 bases, with 5 bases lying between them. The CDR3 contains 13 residues. CDR1 is LGHDT, CDR2 YNNKEL, per germline (reference sequence). CDR3 sequence reads: CASSQEGYTEAFF. The CDR3 DNA is TGTGCCAGCAGCCAAGAGGGGTACACTGAAGCTTTCTTT.

Note on this clonotype: Lacking the conserved final phenylalanine or tryptophan, this CDR3 likely reflects a read error. The chain couples TRBV7-9 to TRBJ2-7; the match to TRBD1 covers 7 bases. This CDR3 has 14 amino acids. The V and J ends lost 5 bases and 1 base, in that order; junction bases with no gene match: 5. The germline V gene has CDR1 SEHNR and CDR2 FQNEAQ (reference sequence). The CDR3 bases are TGTGCCAGCAGCCCCCAGGGGGAATCCTACGAGCAGTACCTC. It specifies CASSPQGESYEQYL.

The table lists this clonotype with a few counts. The gene calls are TRBV28 and TRBJ2-3, with 7 bases that match TRBD2. CDR1 and CDR2 (germline): MDHEN, SYDVKM. V lost 7 bases to trimming and J lost 2 bases; unmatched junction nucleotides: 6. CDR3 size: 14 residues. The CDR3 is CASMASGYTDTQYF. The DNA for the CDR3 is TGTGCCAGCATGGCTAGCGGATACACAGATACGCAGTATTTT.

A few counts support this clonotype. The chain uses TRBV19 and TRBJ2-1, with TRBD2 matching over 9 bases. The CDR3 length is 16 residues. The V segment lost 5 bases and the J segment 7 bases; nucleotides outside the gene matches: 12. CDR1 and CDR2 (germline): LNHDA, SQIVND (reference sequence). The DNA of the CDR3 is TGTGCCAGTAGTGCCTTCCGACTAGCGGAGGGGAATGAGCAGTTCTTC. It yields the protein CASSAFRLAEGNEQFF. The variable domain in full, with the rest retrieved from reference TRBV19 and TRBJ2-1, is DGGITQSPKYLFRKEGQNVTLSCEQNLNHDAMYWYRQDPGQGLRLIYYSQIVNDFQKGDIAEGYSVSREKKESFPLTVTSAQKNPTAFYLCASSAFRLAEGNEQFFGPGTRLTVL.

This chain connects TRBV6-1 to TRBJ2-7; the D call may be TRBD1 or TRBD2 (5 bases each). This CDR3 is 13 amino acids long. CDR1 is MNHNS, CDR2 SASEGT, per germline. Trimming pared 8 bases from V and 5 bases from J, leaving 16 bases between. The CDR3 DNA follows: TGTGCCAGCCGCCAGGGAGTTTCCCACGAGCAGTACTTC. It encodes CASRQGVSHEQYF.

The chain recombines TRBV11-2 with TRBJ2-1; 14 nucleotides align to TRBD2. Trimming at V came to 8 bases and at J to 9 bases, leaving 21 bases not matched to a gene. The CDR3 consists of 19 residues. Per the germline V gene, CDR1 is SGHAT and CDR2 is FQNNGV. CDR3 nucleotide sequence: TGTGCCAGCGGATACCCCCCTACCGGGACTAGCGGGAGTCTCGGTGAGCAGTTCTTC. Protein: CASGYPPTGTSGSLGEQFF. Looking up the rest from reference TRBV11-2 and TRBJ2-1 gives the full variable domain: EAGVAQSPRYKIIEKRQSVAFWCNPISGHATLYWYQQILGQGPKLLIQFQNNGVVDDSQLPKDRFSAERLKGVDSTLKIQPAKLEDSAVYLCASGYPPTGTSGSLGEQFFGPGTRLTVL.

In its sample, this clonotype was seen many times. The chain employs TRBV3-1 and TRBJ1-1; no clear D. This CDR3 is built from 13 residues. Germline assignment: CDR1 LGHDT and CDR2 YNNKEL (reference sequence). Trimming pared 3 bases from V and 6 bases from J, leaving 11 bases between. CDR3 sequence: CASSQAGFAEAFF. CDR3 DNA sequence: TGTGCCAGCAGCCAGGCAGGTTTCGCTGAAGCTTTCTTT.

This clonotype was detected many times. V gene TRBV19 combines with J gene TRBJ1-1; D gene uncertain. The germline CDR1 and CDR2 sequences are LNHDA and SQIVND (reference sequence). The V end was cut by 4 bases, the J end by 3 bases, with 27 bases between. This CDR3 has 19 residues. CDR3 residues: CASSTKIAWNFPSDTEAFF. In nucleotides, the CDR3 is TGTGCCAGTAGTACCAAAATTGCCTGGAATTTTCCGAGTGACACTGAAGCTTTCTTT.